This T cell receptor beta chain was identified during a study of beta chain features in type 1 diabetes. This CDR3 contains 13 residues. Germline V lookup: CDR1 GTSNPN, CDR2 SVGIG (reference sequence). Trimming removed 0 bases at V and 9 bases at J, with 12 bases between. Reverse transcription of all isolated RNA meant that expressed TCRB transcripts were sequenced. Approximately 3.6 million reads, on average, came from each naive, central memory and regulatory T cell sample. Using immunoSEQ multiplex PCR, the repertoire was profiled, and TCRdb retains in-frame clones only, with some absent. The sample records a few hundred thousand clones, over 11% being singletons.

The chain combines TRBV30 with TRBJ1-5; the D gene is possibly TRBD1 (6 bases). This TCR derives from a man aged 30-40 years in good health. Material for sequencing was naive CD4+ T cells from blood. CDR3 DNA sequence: TGTGCCTGGAGTGTACAGGGACTCAGGCCCCAGCATTTT. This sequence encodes CAWSVQGLRPQHF.